These 27 T cell receptor beta chains originate from one sample sequenced in a study of CD4 and CD8 cells across lung adenocarcinoma regions. TCRdb reprocessed the PCR reads with MiXCR, giving one entry per CDR3 protein. The sample contains 21,000 or so distinct CDR3 sequences, approximately 54% of which appear only once. Sequencing was performed on CD8+ T cells from the center of a lung tumor. These receptors all stem from a female donor with lung adenocarcinoma. The CD4 and CD8 labels of this study may be unreliable.

This chain links TRBV27 with TRBJ2-7, with no clear D. There are 13 residues in the CDR3. Germline CDR1 and CDR2: MNHEY and SMNVEV (reference sequence). V lost 8 bases and J 9 bases, leaving 20 bases between the germline ends. The CDR3 here is CASGLLDPDTQYF. The DNA for the CDR3 is TGTGCCAGCGGCCTACTTGACCCAGATACGCAGTACTTC.

The J gene is TRBJ2-1, the V gene TRBV14, with D unclear. V dropped 0 bases and J dropped 7 bases, with 7 bases sitting between them. The CDR3 extends over 13 amino acids. Germline assignment: CDR1 SGHDN and CDR2 FVKESK. CDR3 sequence reads: CASSQDLNNEQFF. CDR3 nucleotides: TGTGCCAGCAGCCAAGATCTCAATAATGAGCAGTTCTTC.

Concerning this clonotype: One end of the junction is discordant with germline, which a read error may explain. The chain recombines TRBV27 with TRBJ2-4; TRBD2 aligns across 9 bases. The CDR3 contains 13 residues. CDR1 and CDR2 from the germline V gene are MNHEY and SMNVEV (reference sequence). CDR3 residues: CGSGGCVQNTQYF. The CDR3 DNA sequence: TGTGGCAGCGGGGGGTGTGTACAAAACACCCAGTACTTC.

This clonotype came up a few times. V and J are TRBV6-1 and TRBJ2-1, with unresolved D. The J call is doubtful: the DNA matches TRBJ2-7 better. This CDR3 is 14 amino acids long. In germline, CDR1 is MNHNS, CDR2 SASEGT. The CDR3 region has the DNA TGTGCCAGCAGTGTGGGCCCTGAAGGTGACGAGCAGTACTTC. Translating gives CASSVGPEGDEQYF.

V is TRBV19 and J is TRBJ2-5; TRBD1 matches 7 bases. The germline gives CDR1 LNHDA, CDR2 SQIVND (reference sequence). This CDR3 comprises 14 residues. The ends lost 8 bases at V and 2 bases at J; junction bases unmatched: 8. The CDR3 DNA follows: TGTGCCAGTGGAGACAGGGCCCAACAAGAGACCCAGTACTTC. Translation gives CASGDRAQQETQYF.

The chain has TRBV7-6 and TRBJ2-1; D is possibly TRBD2 (6 bases). The germline V gene has CDR1 SGHVS and CDR2 FNYEAQ. The CDR3 has 15 amino acids. Trimming left V 5 bases short and J 6 bases short, with 17 bases between. The CDR3 sequence: CASSQGSGTANEQFF. CDR3 in DNA: TGTGCCAGCAGCCAGGGCTCTGGGACTGCCAATGAGCAGTTCTTC. Full variable domain (outside the CDR3, taken from reference TRBV7-6 and TRBJ2-1): GAGVSQSPRYKVTKRGQDVALRCDPISGHVSLYWYRQALGQGPEFLTYFNYEAQQDKSGLPNDRFSAERPEGSISTLTIQRTEQRDSAMYRCASSQGSGTANEQFFGPGTRLTVL.

In this sample, this clonotype turned up a few times. V is TRBV30 and J is TRBJ2-3; D is ambiguous. The germline CDR1 and CDR2 sequences are GTSNPN and SVGIG (reference sequence). Trimming shortened V by 3 bases and J by 0 bases, and 4 bases separated the two germline ends. The CDR3 contains 12 residues. The CDR3, as DNA: TGTGCCTGGAGGCTAAGCACAGATACGCAGTATTTT. Its translation is CAWRLSTDTQYF.

The chain uses TRBV6-5 and TRBJ2-3, with D unclear. CDR1 MNHEY and CDR2 SVGAGI come from the germline V gene. This CDR3 has 13 residues. The V end lost 4 bases, the J end lost 2 bases, and 7 bases lay between the germline ends. The CDR3 sequence is CASSSQATDTQYF. The CDR3 region has the DNA TGTGCCAGCAGTTCCCAGGCCACAGATACGCAGTATTTT.

The chain uses TRBV6-5 and TRBJ1-1; D ambiguous. Looked up from germline, CDR1 is MNHEY and CDR2 is SVGAGI. The CDR3 spans 16 residues. V lost 2 bases and J 0 bases, leaving 13 bases between the germline ends. The CDR3 sequence: CASSYGGTGMNTEAFF. The CDR3 DNA sequence: TGTGCCAGCAGTTACGGAGGTACGGGTATGAACACTGAAGCTTTCTTT.

Note on this clonotype: One end of the junction does not line up with germline, which may come from a read error. The chain joins TRBV10-1 to TRBJ2-1; D call uncertain. This CDR3 spans 16 amino acids. Germline V lookup: CDR1 WNHNN, CDR2 SYGVQD (reference sequence). CDR3 nucleotide sequence: TGCGCCAGCAGTGGCTCCAAGGGATCGGGCTCCGATGCGCAGTTTTTC. This encodes CASSGSKGSGSDAQFF.

The V and J genes are TRBV7-2 and TRBJ2-3; 7 bases agree with TRBD2. Germline trimming cut 3 bases from V and 3 bases from J; bases unmatched to any gene: 9. There are 16 residues in the CDR3. Germline CDR1 and CDR2: SGHTA and FQGNSA. The CDR3 DNA reads TGTGCCAGCAGCTTGGGGTCTTATAGCGGGACAGATACGCAGTATTTT. Translating gives CASSLGSYSGTDTQYF.

With regard to this clonotype: The conserved phenylalanine or tryptophan is not found at the CDR3 terminus, so this likely reflects a read error. V usage is TRBV6-1 and J usage is TRBJ2-5; 9 bases map to TRBD1. CDR3 length equals 15 residues. V was clipped by 3 bases and J by 5 bases; unmatched bases: 7. Germline V gene data show CDR1 as MNHNS and CDR2 as SASEGT. The CDR3 region is CASSEGDREVETQYS. The CDR3 DNA reads TGTGCCAGCAGTGAGGGGGACAGGGAGGTCGAGACCCAGTACTCC.

At least ten counts were recorded for this clonotype. This chain joins TRBV10-3 and TRBJ2-5, with D unclear. Judging by the DNA end, TRBJ2-7 fits better; the J call may be wrong. This CDR3 is 11 amino acids long. CDR1 and CDR2 from the germline V gene are ENHRY and SYGVKD. This CDR3 is CAISDLYEQYF. The CDR3 region has the DNA TGTGCCATCAGTGACCTCTACGAGCAGTACTTC.

J is TRBJ2-4 and V is TRBV27; D not certain. Per the germline V gene, CDR1 is MNHEY and CDR2 is SMNVEV (reference sequence). This CDR3 is 16 amino acids long. V shed 6 bases and J shed 13 bases, with 28 bases lying between them. The CDR3 protein is CASRKQGRSNKNTQYF. Written as DNA, the CDR3 is TGTGCCAGCAGAAAACAAGGACGGTCCAACAAAAACACCCAGTACTTC.

The V gene is TRBV6-1, the J gene TRBJ1-3, with D unresolved. This CDR3 is 16 amino acids long. Trimming removed 2 bases from V and 3 bases from J, with 14 bases in between. From germline, CDR1 is MNHNS and CDR2 SASEGT. The CDR3 sequence: CASSETPPPGGNTIYF. CDR3 coding DNA: TGTGCCAGCAGTGAAACCCCCCCCCCAGGTGGAAACACCATATATTTT.

Comment on this clonotype: The junction does not match germline at one end; this may be a read error. The chain uses TRBV27 and TRBJ2-3; D call uncertain. The CDR3 runs to 11 residues. Per the germline V gene, CDR1 is MNHEY and CDR2 is SMNVEV (reference sequence). CDR3 nucleotide sequence: TGTGCCATCGGTGCTAAAGATATTCAGTACTTT. This gives the protein CAIGAKDIQYF.

The chain links TRBV6-1 to TRBJ2-3; 10 bases match TRBD2. The germline V gene has CDR1 MNHNS and CDR2 SASEGT. The junction had 9 bases not matched to a gene; V was cut back by 6 bases and J by 0 bases. The CDR3 contains 17 residues. The CDR3 sequence: CASRWASGSPSTDTQYF. The CDR3 DNA reads as TGTGCCAGCAGGTGGGCTAGCGGGAGTCCTAGCACAGATACGCAGTATTTT.

Sample share makes this clonotype medium-sized (0.01 to 0.1%). The V call is TRBV12-3 or TRBV12-4, the J call TRBJ2-1; maybe TRBD2 (6 bases). The V and J ends lost 6 bases and 8 bases respectively, with 11 bases between them. This CDR3 is built from 12 residues. CDR3 bases: TGTGCCAGCAGCCCCGGAGGGGATGAGCAGTTCTTC. Translated, it gives CASSPGGDEQFF.

This clonotype was observed at least ten times. The CDR3, as DNA: TGTGCCAGCAGCTTAAGGCGGGGGGTGTTGGTTCAGTACTTC. Amino acids: CASSLRRGVLVQYF. The chain has TRBV11-2 and TRBJ2-4; TRBD2 matches 8 bases. The CDR3 contains 14 residues. Unmatched junction bases numbered 8, after V lost 2 bases and J lost 11 bases. Germline CDR1 is SGHAT and CDR2 is FQNNGV. The full variable domain, in which reference TRBV11-2 and TRBJ2-4 provide the parts outside the CDR3, is EAGVAQSPRYKIIEKRQSVAFWCNPISGHATLYWYQQILGQGPKLLIQFQNNGVVDDSQLPKDRFSAERLKGVDSTLKIQPAKLEDSAVYLCASSLRRGVLVQYFGAGTRLSVL.

This clonotype has more than one count but fewer than ten. The genes are TRBV6-5 and TRBJ1-3; D is perhaps TRBD1 (5 bases). CDR3 length equals 15 residues. V lost 0 bases and J 8 bases, leaving 14 bases between the germline ends. Germline V gene lookup returns CDR1 MNHEY and CDR2 SVGAGI. The CDR3 DNA reads as TGTGCCAGCAGTTACTCGATTCATCAGGGACACACCATATATTTT. This sequence encodes CASSYSIHQGHTIYF.

The rearrangement joins TRBV4-1 to TRBJ2-1; 11 bases are a match to TRBD2. This CDR3 has 17 residues. Germline V gives CDR1 MGHRA, CDR2 YSYEKL. Unmatched junction bases numbered 5, after V lost 1 base and J lost 3 bases. The DNA of the CDR3 is TGCGCCAGCAGCCAAGTCCTGGGACTAGCGGTCTACAATGAGCAGTTCTTC. This gives the protein CASSQVLGLAVYNEQFF.

As to this clonotype: Germline and junction disagree at one end, which may indicate a read error. V usage is TRBV12-3 or TRBV12-4 and J usage is TRBJ2-3; 8 bases align to TRBD2. This CDR3 spans 15 amino acids. The CDR3 sequence is CASGTGGLGKDTQYF. The CDR3, as DNA: TGTGCCAGCGGGACGGGGGGGTTAGGCAAAGATACTCAGTATTTT.

Details on this clonotype: One end of the junction fails to match germline, which may point to a read error. The V gene is TRBV27, the J gene TRBJ2-3; 7 nucleotides match TRBD2. This CDR3 has 13 residues. Germline V gives CDR1 MNHEY, CDR2 SMNVEV (reference sequence). CDR3 sequence reads: CARGPTSTNTQYF. The CDR3 nucleotides read TGTGCCAGGGGGCCGACTAGCACAAATACGCAGTATTTT.

Note on this clonotype: A much bigger clone sits one base away, suggesting this may be a read error. DNA for the CDR3: TGTGCCAGCAGGGAAAGTTGGCAGGGGAAGACCCAGTTCTTC. It codes for CASRESWQGKTQFF. This chain joins TRBV6-1 and TRBJ2-1, with D maybe TRBD1 (6 bases). This CDR3 is 14 amino acids long. The V end was cut by 6 bases, the J end by 13 bases, with 22 bases between. The V gene's germline CDR1 is MNHNS and CDR2 SASEGT.

This clonotype came up a few times. The chain joins TRBV13 to TRBJ1-2; 7 nucleotides agree with TRBD1. CDR1 is PRHDT, CDR2 FYEKMQ, per germline (reference sequence). CDR3 length: 14 amino acids. Germline trimming cut 2 bases from V and 9 bases from J; bases unmatched to any gene: 9. CDR3 sequence: CASSLRTGFMSYTF. The DNA for the CDR3 is TGTGCCAGCAGCTTAAGGACAGGCTTTATGAGCTACACCTTC.

This clonotype was counted a few times. This chain joins TRBV9 and TRBJ2-3, with a possible D match to TRBD2 (5 bases). CDR1 is SGDLS and CDR2 is YYNGEE in the germline V gene. V was clipped by 2 bases and J by 4 bases, with 14 bases between them. The CDR3 loop spans 15 amino acids. The DNA of the CDR3 is TGTGCCAGCAGCGTTTCTGAGGGAAGGGCAGATACGCAGTATTTT. Its protein is CASSVSEGRADTQYF.

The genes are TRBV10-2 and TRBJ2-1; possibly TRBD2 for D (6 bases). This CDR3 is built from 15 residues. Per the germline V gene, CDR1 is WSHSY and CDR2 is SAAADI. V was cut by 3 bases and J by 2 bases, with 11 bases left in between. The CDR3 loop is CASSEGRDAYNEQFF. CDR3 sequence (DNA): TGCGCCAGCAGTGAAGGGCGGGATGCCTACAATGAGCAGTTCTTC.